This is a list of T cell receptor beta chains from one sample in a study of blood T cell repertoires in COVID-19. The data were produced by immunoSEQ multiplex PCR, yet TCRdb's version contains in-frame clones alone and is incomplete. Among 300,000 to 450,000 clones listed, 85% were seen once. The specimen was peripheral blood. The receptors derive from a woman under 30 with acute or convalescent COVID-19. CDR3s include the opening cysteine and the closing phenylalanine or tryptophan. D genes are given only for firm matches. Clone size is shown for a subset of rows, as once, few, many or a class of expanded clone.

D gene,clone size,J gene,V gene,CDR3 protein,CDR3 DNA
TRBD1,-,TRBJ1-1,TRBV7-3,CASSLTRQGKTEAFF,TGTGCCAGCAGCTTAACGCGACAGGGGAAAACTGAAGCTTTCTTT
-,-,TRBJ2-2,TRBV5-6,CASSPTTGRGGELFF,TGTGCCAGCAGCCCAACGACAGGTCGGGGCGGGGAGCTGTTTTTT
-,-,TRBJ1-1,TRBV2,CASRPETEAFF,TGTGCCAGCAGGCCCGAGACTGAAGCTTTCTTT
-,-,TRBJ2-7,TRBV6-6,CASRFWRNEQYF,TGTGCCAGCAGGTTTTGGAGGAACGAGCAGTACTTC
TRBD2,-,TRBJ2-7,TRBV3-1/TRBV3-2,CASSQDIVRGGSYEQYF,TGTGCCAGCAGCCAAGACATAGTACGGGGGGGGTCCTACGAGCAGTACTTC
TRBD1,-,TRBJ2-2,TRBV27,CASSLSRQGVGELFF,TGTGCCAGCAGTTTATCGAGACAGGGGGTCGGGGAGCTGTTTTTT
TRBD1,-,TRBJ1-6,TRBV19,CASSETRWWTGNNSPLHF,TGTGCCAGTAGTGAGACTCGTTGGTGGACAGGGAATAATTCACCCCTCCACTTT
TRBD2,few,TRBJ2-7,TRBV7-8,CASSPRAGVTPHEQYF,TGTGCCAGCAGCCCTCGGGCGGGAGTTACCCCCCACGAGCAGTACTTC
-,-,TRBJ2-7,TRBV5-1,CASSLVEGGAPNEQYF,TGCGCCAGCAGCTTGGTAGAGGGGGGGGCCCCTAACGAGCAGTACTTC
TRBD1,-,TRBJ2-2,TRBV19,CASSMARDRGTGELFF,TGTGCCAGTAGTATGGCTCGGGACAGGGGTACCGGGGAGCTGTTTTTT
-,-,TRBJ1-6,TRBV5-1,CASKIDYNSPLHF,TGCGCCAGCAAAATAGATTATAATTCACCCCTCCACTTT
-,-,TRBJ1-3,TRBV6-6,CASSPNQGPGNTIYF,TGTGCCAGCAGTCCGAATCAGGGCCCTGGAAACACCATATATTTT
-,-,TRBJ1-1,TRBV28,CASSPSGHPIAFF,TGTGCCAGCAGTCCGTCGGGACACCCTATAGCTTTCTTT
-,-,TRBJ2-7,TRBV29-1,CSVGHRDEQYF,TGCAGCGTGGGGCACAGGGACGAGCAGTACTTC
TRBD2,once,TRBJ2-5,TRBV7-2,CASSLTSGGPQETQYF,TGTGCCAGCAGCTTGACTAGCGGGGGCCCTCAAGAGACCCAGTACTTC
-,-,TRBJ1-3,TRBV18,CASSSGGISGNTIYF,TGTGCCAGCTCCTCTGGGGGCATCTCTGGAAACACCATATATTTT
TRBD1,-,TRBJ1-4,TRBV2,CASSVGQGIGEKLFF,TGTGCCAGCAGTGTAGGACAGGGGATTGGGGAAAAACTGTTTTTT
TRBD1,-,TRBJ1-5,TRBV19,CASSILGQGANQPQHF,TGTGCCAGTAGTATACTCGGGCAGGGGGCAAATCAGCCCCAGCATTTT
-,-,TRBJ1-5,TRBV6-4,CASSERAGFGQPQHF,TGTGCCAGCAGTGAACGCGCAGGGTTTGGCCAGCCCCAGCATTTT
-,few,TRBJ1-2,TRBV2,CASSGQGSNYGYTF,TGTGCCAGCAGTGGGCAGGGGAGTAACTATGGCTACACCTTC
-,-,TRBJ1-1,TRBV6-5,CASSYRRLRHTEAFF,TGTGCCAGCAGTTACAGGCGGCTACGCCACACTGAAGCTTTCTTT
-,-,TRBJ1-1,TRBV9,CASSVGGLGTEAFF,TGTGCCAGCAGCGTTGGGGGCCTAGGGACTGAAGCTTTCTTT
TRBD1,-,TRBJ1-4,TRBV27,CASSLRTGRNEKLFF,TGTGCCAGCAGTCTCCGGACAGGGCGAAATGAAAAACTGTTTTTT
TRBD1,-,TRBJ1-5,TRBV7-2,CASSQRTGISQPQHF,TGTGCCAGCAGCCAAAGGACAGGGATAAGCCAGCCCCAGCATTTT
TRBD1,-,TRBJ2-2,TRBV9,CASSVRGLNTGELFF,TGTGCCAGCAGCGTAAGGGGGCTAAACACCGGGGAGCTGTTTTTT
-,-,TRBJ2-1,TRBV10-3,CAISGSGSYNEQFF,TGTGCCATCAGTGGAAGCGGTTCCTACAATGAGCAGTTCTTC
TRBD1,-,TRBJ2-3,TRBV19,CASSPALNRGRTDTQYF,TGTGCCAGTAGTCCGGCCCTGAACAGGGGGAGGACAGATACGCAGTATTTT
-,-,TRBJ1-3,TRBV9,CASSVGQEVNTIYF,TGTGCCAGCAGCGTAGGACAGGAGGTAAACACCATATATTTT
-,few,TRBJ1-5,TRBV30,CAWSAVLSNQPQHF,TGTGCCTGGAGTGCGGTCCTTAGCAATCAGCCCCAGCATTTT
TRBD1,-,TRBJ1-2,TRBV6-5,CASSRQGHYGYTF,TGTGCCAGCAGCCGACAGGGTCACTATGGCTACACCTTC
-,-,TRBJ2-7,TRBV3-1/TRBV3-2,CASSQDTFAYEQYF,TGTGCCAGCAGCCAAGATACTTTCGCCTACGAGCAGTACTTC
-,-,TRBJ2-5,TRBV3-1/TRBV3-2,CASSREYQETQYF,TGTGCCAGCAGCCGGGAGTACCAAGAGACCCAGTACTTC
-,-,TRBJ2-5,TRBV20-1,CSATQGETQYF,TGCAGTGCTACCCAGGGGGAGACCCAGTACTTC
TRBD1,-,TRBJ1-1,TRBV12-3/TRBV12-4,CASSSGQGFEAFF,TGTGCCAGCAGTTCGGGACAGGGATTTGAAGCTTTCTTT
TRBD1,-,TRBJ1-2,TRBV27,CASSFSGSEQGVNYGYTF,TGTGCCAGCAGTTTCAGTGGATCGGAACAGGGGGTGAACTATGGCTACACCTTC
-,once,TRBJ2-1,TRBV5-1,CASSLRDNEQFF,TGCGCCAGCAGCTTACGGGACAATGAGCAGTTCTTC
-,-,TRBJ2-2,TRBV7-3,CASSLSYTGELFF,TGTGCCAGCAGCCTTTCTTACACCGGGGAGCTGTTTTTT
-,few,TRBJ2-7,TRBV6-5,CASSYSRQSPYEQYF,TGTGCCAGCAGTTACTCGAGGCAGTCTCCTTACGAGCAGTACTTC
TRBD2,-,TRBJ2-1,TRBV2,CASSGGGRSYNEQFF,TGTGCCAGCAGTGGAGGCGGGAGGTCCTACAATGAGCAGTTCTTC
TRBD2,-,TRBJ2-7,TRBV3-1/TRBV3-2,CASSQVSTSDYEQYF,TGTGCCAGCAGCCAAGTGTCGACTAGCGATTACGAGCAGTACTTC
-,-,TRBJ2-1,TRBV3-1/TRBV3-2,CASSQERLQPGMNEQFF,TGTGCCAGCAGCCAAGAAAGGCTCCAGCCGGGTATGAATGAGCAGTTCTTC
TRBD1,-,TRBJ2-3,TRBV4-2,CASSHWDRSTDTQYF,TGTGCCAGCAGCCACTGGGACAGAAGCACAGATACGCAGTATTTT
TRBD1,once,TRBJ1-1,TRBV11-2,CASSAGLGGEAFF,TGTGCCAGCAGCGCCGGCTTAGGGGGCGAAGCTTTCTTT
-,-,TRBJ2-7,TRBV3-1/TRBV3-2,CASSQAPGSYEQYF,TGTGCCAGCAGCCAAGCCCCCGGGAGCTACGAGCAGTACTTC
-,-,TRBJ2-2,TRBV7-9,CASTDQGSTGELFF,TGTGCCAGCACCGATCAGGGTTCCACCGGGGAGCTGTTTTTT
-,-,TRBJ2-3,TRBV7-3,CASSLAGALPDTQYF,TGTGCCAGCAGCTTAGCGGGGGCCCTCCCAGATACGCAGTATTTT
-,-,TRBJ2-1,TRBV24-1,CATSDFSSNEQFF,TGTGCCACCAGTGATTTTAGTAGTAATGAGCAGTTCTTC
TRBD1,-,TRBJ2-5,TRBV5-6,CASSLGQGVLETQYF,TGTGCCAGCAGCTTGGGGCAGGGGGTTTTAGAGACCCAGTACTTC
TRBD2,-,TRBJ2-5,TRBV4-2,CASGILGLAGELETQYF,TGTGCCAGCGGCATATTGGGACTAGCGGGAGAACTAGAGACCCAGTACTTC
-,-,TRBJ1-6,TRBV5-1,CASSLSTRDESPLHF,TGCGCCAGCAGCTTGTCCACCAGGGATGAATCACCCCTCCACTTT
-,-,TRBJ2-7,TRBV12-3/TRBV12-4,CASSKTGSYEQYF,TGTGCCAGCAGCAAAACAGGGAGCTACGAGCAGTACTTC